This record looks at one TCR beta chain sequence and its context. The antigen is not known. The sample belongs to a study of cytomegalovirus exposure and HLA in healthy donors. Germline-derived CDR1 and CDR2 are LGHNA and YSLEER. With V trimmed by 1 base and J by 7 bases, 8 bases remained unmatched. The length of the CDR3 is 17 residues. 13 Jbeta primers and 60 Vbeta primers were used for the PCR. The table came from immunoSEQ multiplex PCR; TCRdb's copy has only in-frame clones and leaves some out. The sample has about 190,000 clones, approximately 75% seen once. Regarding the study as a whole: The authors enumerated roughly 180 TCR beta chains as linked to cytomegalovirus.

The rearrangement uses TRBV4-3 and TRBJ2-1; TRBD2 aligns across 12 bases. Source material: PBMCs. The clonotype was recovered from a young man in good health and CMV-seropositive. For the CDR3, the DNA is TGCGCCAGCAGCCAAGCCCCGACTAGCGGGAGTATTAATGAGCAGTTCTTC. This codes for CASSQAPTSGSINEQFF.